This TCR beta chain was retrieved from a study of T-cell reconstitution after alpha-beta-depleted transplantation in children. Trimming cost V 6 bases and J 2 bases, with 17 bases left between them. CDR1 and CDR2 (germline): MGHDK, SYGVNS. The CDR3 has 15 residues. Using unique molecular identifiers, the investigators prepared the TCRbeta library. TCRdb called the PCR reads again in MiXCR, with one record for every CDR3 protein. The data hold roughly 400,000 distinct CDR3 sequences, with just over 20% observed a single time. V gene TRBV25-1 combines with J gene TRBJ2-7; the D gene is possibly TRBD2 (6 bases). Specimen: PBMCs from the stem cell graft donor, collected from the stem cell graft. The origin of this receptor is a human donor who donated a stem cell graft to a child with acute myeloid leukemia. CDR3 DNA sequence: TGTGCCAGCAGCCCCGCCGGGACTGGCACCTACGAGCAGTACTTC. Translating it yields CASSPAGTGTYEQYF.